Included here is one T cell receptor (beta chain) sequence, with context. The data stem from a study of shared clonotypes between healthy human individuals. In the naive CD8 group, cells lacked CD45RO and were positively selected for CCR7, so terminally differentiated effector memory CD45RA+ cells were left out. The junction had 5 bases not matched to a gene; V was cut back by 2 bases and J by 5 bases. The length of the CDR3 is 14 residues. Per the germline V gene, CDR1 is MNHEY and CDR2 is SVGAGI. Across several immunoSEQ plates, the genomic DNA of each subset was split evenly. Profiling relied on immunoSEQ multiplex PCR, and the TCRdb table lists in-frame clones only, not all of them. The sample has some 2,000,000 clones, about 95% seen once; the top ten hold 0.85% to 1.3%.

Sample: naive CD8+ T cells sorted from blood. The V and J genes are TRBV6-5 and TRBJ1-1; 7 bases are shared with TRBD1. The receptor's source is a man in his late teens or twenties in good health. Written as DNA, the CDR3 is TGTGCCAGCAGTTACGGTGAGGGACAGACTGAAGCTTTCTTT. It encodes CASSYGEGQTEAFF.